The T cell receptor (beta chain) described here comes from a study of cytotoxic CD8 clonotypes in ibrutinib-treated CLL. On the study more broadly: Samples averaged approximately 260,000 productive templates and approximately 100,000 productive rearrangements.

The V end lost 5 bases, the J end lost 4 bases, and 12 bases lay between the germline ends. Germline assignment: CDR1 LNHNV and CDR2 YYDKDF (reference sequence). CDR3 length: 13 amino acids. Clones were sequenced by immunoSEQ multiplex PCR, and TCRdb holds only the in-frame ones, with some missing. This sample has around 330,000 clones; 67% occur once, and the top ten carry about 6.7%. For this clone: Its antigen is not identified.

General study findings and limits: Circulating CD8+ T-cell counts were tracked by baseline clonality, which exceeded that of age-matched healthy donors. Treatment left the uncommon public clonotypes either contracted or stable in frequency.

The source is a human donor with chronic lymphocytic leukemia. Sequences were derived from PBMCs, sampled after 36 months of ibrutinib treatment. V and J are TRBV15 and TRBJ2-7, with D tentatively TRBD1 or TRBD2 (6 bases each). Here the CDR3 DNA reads TGTGCCACCAGCGGGGGGCAGGCATACGAGCAGTACTTC. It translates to CATSGGQAYEQYF.